A selection of T cell receptor beta chains follows, all from one sample in a study of blood T cell repertoires in COVID-19. The method was immunoSEQ multiplex PCR; TCRdb's version includes in-frame clones alone and lacks a portion of them. The table records about 16,000 clones, around 90% of them present only once. The material sequenced was peripheral blood. The origin of the receptors is a woman at least 80 years old with COVID-19, enrolled during active disease. The CDR3 runs from the conserved cysteine through the conserved F or W. The order of the fields is V gene, J gene, clone size, D gene, CDR3 DNA, CDR3 protein. The D gene is left open where the match is weak. Clone size is shown for a subset of rows, as once, few, many or a class of expanded clone.

V: TRBV20-1; J: TRBJ2-1; size: .; D: TRBD2; DNA: TGCAGTGCTAGTATGAGCGGGAGGTACTACAATGAGCAGTTCTTC; CDR3: CSASMSGRYYNEQFF
V: TRBV7-9; J: TRBJ1-1; size: .; D: TRBD1; DNA: TGTGCCAGCAGCCGGGCAGGGGGATACACTGAAGCTTTCTTT; CDR3: CASSRAGGYTEAFF
V: TRBV19; J: TRBJ1-2; size: .; D: .; DNA: TGTGCCAGTAGCCCCCAGGCAGACCTTAACTATGGCTACACCTTC; CDR3: CASSPQADLNYGYTF
V: TRBV7-2; J: TRBJ2-2; size: .; D: .; DNA: TGTGCCAGCAGCCTAGCAGGTCAGGGGCACACCGGGGAGCTGTTTTTT; CDR3: CASSLAGQGHTGELFF
V: TRBV4-3; J: TRBJ2-3; size: .; D: TRBD2; DNA: TGCGCCAGCAGCCAGCTTAGCGGGAGGCGTGCAGATACGCAGTATTTT; CDR3: CASSQLSGRRADTQYF
V: TRBV19; J: TRBJ2-5; size: .; D: .; DNA: TGTGCCAGTAGTCAGTCACAGCTACAAGAGACCCAGTACTTC; CDR3: CASSQSQLQETQYF
V: TRBV27; J: TRBJ2-7; size: medium-sized; D: .; DNA: TGTGCCAGCAGTTTACACAGTGCCTACGAGCAGTACTTC; CDR3: CASSLHSAYEQYF
V: TRBV5-4; J: TRBJ2-7; size: .; D: TRBD1; DNA: TGTGCCAGCAGCGCAGCGCAGGGGGCGCGGTACGAGCAGTACTTC; CDR3: CASSAAQGARYEQYF
V: TRBV19; J: TRBJ1-5; size: .; D: TRBD1; DNA: TGTGCCAGTAGTATCTTGGCAGGGGGACAGCCCCAGCATTTT; CDR3: CASSILAGGQPQHF
V: TRBV5-1; J: TRBJ2-7; size: .; D: .; DNA: TGCGCCAGCAGCTTGGGCGGGACTGCCGCCTACGAGCAGTACTTC; CDR3: CASSLGGTAAYEQYF
V: TRBV7-7; J: TRBJ2-5; size: .; D: .; DNA: TGTGCCAGCAGCCAAACGGGGACCCAGTACTTC; CDR3: CASSQTGTQYF
V: TRBV6-5; J: TRBJ2-5; size: .; D: TRBD1; DNA: TGTGCCAGCAGTTCCGGACAGGGGCGGACGGAGACCCAGTACTTC; CDR3: CASSSGQGRTETQYF
V: TRBV7-6; J: TRBJ2-1; size: .; D: TRBD1; DNA: TGTGCCAGCAGCTTAGAACGACAGGGGGGTTACAATGAGCAGTTCTTC; CDR3: CASSLERQGGYNEQFF
V: TRBV3-1/TRBV3-2; J: TRBJ2-1; size: once; D: TRBD2; DNA: TGTGCCAGCAGCCAAGTCGGGGCTAGCGGGGATCAGTTCTTC; CDR3: CASSQVGASGDQFF
V: TRBV18; J: TRBJ1-1; size: .; D: TRBD1; DNA: TGTGCCAGCTCACCCAGGACAGGGGTGACCACTGAAGCTTTCTTT; CDR3: CASSPRTGVTTEAFF
V: TRBV4-1; J: TRBJ1-1; size: .; D: TRBD1; DNA: TGCGCCAGCAGCTCCCCAGGGGGTCGACAGGGGTTCACTGAAGCTTTCTTT; CDR3: CASSSPGGRQGFTEAFF
V: TRBV6-2/TRBV6-3; J: TRBJ2-5; size: .; D: .; DNA: TGTGCCAGCAGTTACGGGGAGGTCGGTGAGACCCAGTACTTC; CDR3: CASSYGEVGETQYF
V: TRBV7-9; J: TRBJ1-5; size: once; D: .; DNA: TGTGCCAGCAGCTTAGGAGACAGTAGCAATCAGCCCCAGCATTTT; CDR3: CASSLGDSSNQPQHF
V: TRBV7-2; J: TRBJ1-5; size: few; D: .; DNA: TGTGCCAGCAGCTTTGGCAGGTGGAGCAATCAGCCCCAGCATTTT; CDR3: CASSFGRWSNQPQHF
V: TRBV27; J: TRBJ2-7; size: few; D: TRBD2; DNA: TGTGCCAGCAGTGCCAAGGGACTAGCGGGAGGGTACCTCTCCTACGAGCAGTACTTC; CDR3: CASSAKGLAGGYLSYEQYF